These 10 T cell receptor beta chains were sequenced from one sample in a study of shared clonotypes between healthy human individuals. Some clones are missing from TCRdb's copy, which holds only in-frame ones; the method was immunoSEQ multiplex PCR. The sample shows about 710,000 clones, 72% of them seen only once. Sequencing used memory CD4+ T cells sorted from blood. Noted subset: CD45RA-negative fraction. These receptors were taken from a woman aged 25 to 45 in good health.

This clone showed up many times. V usage is TRBV7-6 and J usage is TRBJ2-1, with TRBD1 as a possible D gene (5 bases). V was shortened by 4 bases and J by 6 bases, with 10 bases between the two germline ends. CDR3 size: 13 residues. The germline V gene has CDR1 SGHVS and CDR2 FNYEAQ. CDR3 protein: CASSSRQGNEQFF. CDR3 nucleotide sequence: TGTGCCAGCAGCTCGCGTCAGGGCAATGAGCAGTTCTTC.

The J gene is TRBJ1-3, the V gene TRBV19; D gene uncertain. From germline, CDR1 is LNHDA and CDR2 SQIVND (reference sequence). Trimming left V 7 bases short and J 4 bases short, with 11 bases between. The CDR3 is 13 amino acids. The chain's CDR3 is CASITPGGNTIYF. The CDR3 DNA sequence: TGTGCCAGTATCACACCGGGGGGAAACACCATATATTTT.

Concerning this clone: This specimen includes other DNA sequences encoding the same CDR3. This sequence joins TRBV5-1 and TRBJ2-1, with 8 bases lining up with TRBD1. This CDR3 is 14 amino acids long. CDR1 is SGHRS, CDR2 YFSETQ, per germline. V lost 4 bases, J lost 7 bases, and 7 bases stayed unmatched. This CDR3 is CASSRGTGGNEQFF. CDR3 DNA sequence: TGCGCCAGCAGCCGGGGAACAGGGGGGAATGAGCAGTTCTTC.

This sequence joins TRBV7-2 and TRBJ1-1; D gene unclear. The V gene's germline CDR1 is SGHTA and CDR2 FQGNSA. V was pared by 8 bases and J by 5 bases, with 18 bases between. The CDR3 is made up of 14 amino acids. The CDR3 bases are TGTGCCAGCTTGAAGGGTCTCCAGAATACTGAAGCTTTCTTT. Protein sequence: CASLKGLQNTEAFF.

The gene calls are TRBV25-1 and TRBJ1-5, with D tentatively TRBD1 (5 bases). V was shortened by 1 base and J by 7 bases, with 11 bases between the two germline ends. This CDR3 is 14 amino acids long. The germline gives CDR1 MGHDK, CDR2 SYGVNS. CDR3 DNA sequence: TGTGCCAGCAGTGAATCCAGGGAACGACAGCCCCAGCATTTT. Translating it yields CASSESRERQPQHF.

This chain links TRBV27 with TRBJ2-7, with a possible D match to TRBD2 (6 bases). The CDR3 contains 16 residues. The V gene lost 3 bases and the J gene lost 0 bases, with 15 bases spanning the gap. CDR1 is MNHEY, CDR2 SMNVEV, per germline (reference sequence). CDR3 DNA sequence: TGTGCCAGCAGTTTTGGACGGGGGAGGAGCTCCTACGAGCAGTACTTC. Residues: CASSFGRGRSSYEQYF.

J is TRBJ1-2 and V is TRBV30; 10 bases line up with TRBD1. After removal of 3 bases from V and 6 bases from J, the junction contained 4 bases not matched to a gene. In germline, CDR1 is GTSNPN, CDR2 SVGIG (reference sequence). The CDR3 has 13 residues. The CDR3 nucleotides read TGTGCCTGGAGCGCAGGACAGGGGGATGGCTACACCTTC. Translated: CAWSAGQGDGYTF.

This clone has only one observation. The V call is TRBV6-6, the J call TRBJ2-2, with D uncertain. Germline V CDR1 and CDR2: MNHNY, SVGAGI (reference sequence). Trimming shortened V by 0 bases and J by 7 bases, and 12 bases separated the two germline ends. The length of the CDR3 is 15 residues. The CDR3 DNA reads as TGTGCCAGCAGTTACTCGATTAGGGTGATCGGGGAGCTGTTTTTT. Its translation: CASSYSIRVIGELFF.

This chain uses TRBV18 with TRBJ1-4, with a tentative D call TRBD1 (5 bases). The CDR3 has 16 amino acids. V was trimmed by 3 bases and J by 7 bases, leaving 18 bases between them. Per the germline V gene, CDR1 is KGHSH and CDR2 is LQKENI. The CDR3 spells CASSPLRRGVFEKLFF. The CDR3 region has the DNA TGTGCCAGCTCACCCCTGCGTAGGGGCGTTTTTGAAAAACTGTTTTTT. Full variable domain (rest looked up from reference TRBV18 and TRBJ1-4): NAGVMQNPRHLVRRRGQEARLRCSPMKGHSHVYWYRQLPEEGLKFMVYLQKENIIDESGMPKERFSAEFPKEGPSILRIQQVVRGDSAAYFCASSPLRRGVFEKLFFGSGTQLSVL.

The V gene is TRBV6-5, the J gene TRBJ2-1; 8 bases agree with TRBD1. CDR3 length: 15 amino acids. V was clipped by 3 bases and J by 4 bases; unmatched bases: 5. Germline loops: CDR1 MNHEY, CDR2 SVGAGI. Here the CDR3 reads CASSYPTGAYNEQFF. CDR3 coding DNA: TGTGCCAGCAGTTATCCGACAGGGGCATACAATGAGCAGTTCTTC.